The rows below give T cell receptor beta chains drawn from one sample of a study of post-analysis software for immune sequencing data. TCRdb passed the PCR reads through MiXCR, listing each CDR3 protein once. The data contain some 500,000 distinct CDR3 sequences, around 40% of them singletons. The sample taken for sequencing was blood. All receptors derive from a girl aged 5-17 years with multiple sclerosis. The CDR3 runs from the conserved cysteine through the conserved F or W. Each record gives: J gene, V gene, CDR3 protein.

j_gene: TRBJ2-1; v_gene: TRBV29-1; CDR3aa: CSVEGTSGRGIYNEQFF
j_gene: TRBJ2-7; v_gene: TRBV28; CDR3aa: CASRSGTGSGYYEQYF
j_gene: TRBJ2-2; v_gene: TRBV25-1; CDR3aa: CASSVWTSDTGELFF
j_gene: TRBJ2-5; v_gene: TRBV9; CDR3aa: CASSPIGTGEETQYF
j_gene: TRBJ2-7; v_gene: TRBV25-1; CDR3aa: CASSDEDGPGEQYF
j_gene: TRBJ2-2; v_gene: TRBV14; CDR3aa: CASSQKGARGNTGELFF
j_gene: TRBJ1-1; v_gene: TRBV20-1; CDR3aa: CSASQGGGRDEAFF
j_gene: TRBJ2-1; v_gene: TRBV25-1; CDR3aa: CASGPIGTFIGTYNEQFF
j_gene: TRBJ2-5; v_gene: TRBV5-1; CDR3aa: CASSLARDRLQETQYF
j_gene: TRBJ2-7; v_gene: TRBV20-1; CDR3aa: CSARGQRRSHYEQYF
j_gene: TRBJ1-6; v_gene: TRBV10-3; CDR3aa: CAISEAQGADSPLHF
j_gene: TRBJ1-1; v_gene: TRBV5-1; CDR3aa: CASSFTRENTEAFF
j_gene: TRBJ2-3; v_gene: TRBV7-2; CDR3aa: CAGSPRGTSGITDTQYF
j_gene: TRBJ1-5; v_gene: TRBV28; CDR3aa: CASGSGGVSNQPQHF
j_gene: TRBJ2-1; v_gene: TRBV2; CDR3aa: CASSEGLDAYNEQFF
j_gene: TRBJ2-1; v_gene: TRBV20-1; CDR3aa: CSAPAFLADYNEQFF
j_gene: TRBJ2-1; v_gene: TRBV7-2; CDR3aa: CASSLHRGNEQFF
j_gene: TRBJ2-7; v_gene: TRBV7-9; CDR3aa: CASSLEGSSGYEQYF